A single sample is the source of the 21 T cell receptor beta chains below, sequenced in a study of Tregs in tolerant kidney transplant recipients. Here immunoSEQ multiplex PCR was the method, and the copy in TCRdb shows in-frame clones only, minus some. Of more than 90,000 clones in the sample, roughly 92% were seen once. Sequencing was performed on CD4+ T cells from blood. All receptors come from a human donor in good health.

CDR3 DNA: TGTGCCAGCAGCTTTAGGCCGACTAGCGGGAGACGCAATGAGCAGTTCTTC. It codes for CASSFRPTSGRRNEQFF. This chain uses TRBV7-8 with TRBJ2-1; TRBD2 agrees at 12 bases. The V segment lost 3 bases and the J segment 6 bases; nucleotides outside the gene matches: 9. CDR3 size: 17 residues. Per germline, CDR1 SGHVS and CDR2 FQNEAQ.

The chain combines TRBV6-5 with TRBJ1-5, with a weak D call TRBD1 (6 bases). The germline gives CDR1 MNHEY, CDR2 SVGAGI. Between the trimmed V and J ends, which lost 6 bases and 3 bases, there was a span of 15 bases. The CDR3 is made up of 15 amino acids. The CDR3 DNA sequence: TGTGCCAGCAGCCCAACAGGGAGGAACAATCAGCCCCAGCATTTT. Its protein product is CASSPTGRNNQPQHF.

This clone was observed once. The chain is built from TRBV27 and TRBJ1-3; the D gene is possibly TRBD1 (5 bases). CDR3 length: 11 amino acids. Deletions cut 5 bases from V and 15 bases from J, with 14 bases between. Germline assignment: CDR1 MNHEY and CDR2 SMNVEV (reference sequence). CDR3 nucleotide sequence: TGTGCCAGCAGTAGGGACGTCGGAGGATATTTT. As protein: CASSRDVGGYF.

The rearrangement uses TRBV2 and TRBJ2-3; 13 bases agree with TRBD2. The length of the CDR3 is 18 residues. Germline lookup yields CDR1 SNHLY and CDR2 FYNNEI. V shed 0 bases and J 3 bases; nucleotides not matched to a gene: 6. As DNA, the CDR3 is TGTGCCAGCAGTGAAGCGCTTGGACTAGCGGGGGAAACAGATACGCAGTATTTT. It encodes CASSEALGLAGETDTQYF.

In its sample, this clone was seen a few times. At the DNA level, this CDR3 is encoded by other sequences in the same sample as well. The chain couples TRBV2 to TRBJ1-5; 7 bases agree with TRBD1. This CDR3 spans 15 amino acids. Trimming at V came to 5 bases and at J to 0 bases, leaving 4 bases not matched to a gene. Germline CDR1 SNHLY, CDR2 FYNNEI. The DNA for the CDR3 is TGTGCCAGCAGTCCACAGGGGTTTAGCAATCAGCCCCAGCATTTT. Translation: CASSPQGFSNQPQHF.

The V gene is TRBV7-3, the J gene TRBJ2-3, with D perhaps TRBD1 (8 bases). The germline CDR1 and CDR2 sequences are SGHTA and FQGTGA. V lost 4 bases, J lost 5 bases, and 13 bases lay in between. This CDR3 is 14 amino acids long. The CDR3 sequence is CASSSDREGDTQYF. CDR3 bases: TGTGCCAGCAGCTCGGACAGGGAGGGAGATACGCAGTATTTT. Supplemented by reference TRBV7-3 and TRBJ2-3, the full variable domain reads GAGVSQTPSNKVTEKGKYVELRCDPISGHTALYWYRQSLGQGPEFLIYFQGTGAADDSGLPNDRFFAVRPEGSVSTLKIQRTERGDSAVYLCASSSDREGDTQYFGPGTRLTVL.

The genes are TRBV15 and TRBJ2-7; 8 nucleotides agree with TRBD1. Trimming at V came to 0 bases and at J to 4 bases, leaving 14 bases not matched to a gene. Germline V lookup: CDR1 LNHNV, CDR2 YYDKDF (reference sequence). The CDR3 is 18 amino acids. This CDR3 reads CATSRDRKADRVRYEQYF. CDR3 in DNA: TGTGCCACCAGCAGAGATAGAAAGGCGGACAGGGTCCGATACGAGCAGTACTTC.

V usage is TRBV6-1 and J usage is TRBJ2-7, with D perhaps TRBD1 or TRBD2 (5 bases each). Looked up from germline, CDR1 is MNHNS and CDR2 is SASEGT. CDR3 length equals 13 residues. V dropped 10 bases and J dropped 4 bases, with 17 bases sitting between them. The CDR3 loop reads CATTVTGPYEQYF. CDR3 nucleotide sequence: TGTGCCACCACGGTAACGGGACCTTACGAGCAGTACTTC.

V is TRBV5-1 and J is TRBJ2-7; D uncertain. Germline CDR1 reads SGHRS; CDR2 reads YFSETQ. The CDR3 extends over 14 amino acids. The V end was cut by 0 bases, the J end by 0 bases, with 7 bases between. The CDR3 sequence: CASSLEGRSYEQYF. For the CDR3, the DNA is TGCGCCAGCAGCTTGGAAGGGCGCTCCTACGAGCAGTACTTC.

The CDR3 here is CASRRGTSVSTDTQYF. The DNA of the CDR3 is TGTGCCAGCAGGAGAGGGACTAGCGTCTCCACAGATACGCAGTATTTT. The V call is TRBV2, the J call TRBJ2-3; TRBD2 agrees at 10 bases. CDR1 SNHLY and CDR2 FYNNEI come from the germline V gene. J gave up 2 bases and V 6 bases, and 8 bases lay outside the gene matches. The CDR3 is made up of 16 amino acids.

V usage is TRBV30 and J usage is TRBJ2-1; the match to TRBD2 covers 14 bases. V lost 6 bases and J lost 0; bases outside the gene matches: 7. The CDR3 extends over 17 amino acids. Per germline, CDR1 GTSNPN and CDR2 SVGIG (reference sequence). The chain's CDR3 is CACTGLAGALSYNEQFF. In DNA form, the CDR3 reads TGTGCCTGTACGGGACTAGCGGGGGCCCTCTCCTACAATGAGCAGTTCTTC.

V and J are TRBV6-5 and TRBJ1-6, with TRBD1 matching over 9 bases. V lost 6 bases and J lost 4; bases outside the gene matches: 4. This CDR3 is 15 amino acids long. Germline V gives CDR1 MNHEY, CDR2 SVGAGI. The CDR3 is CASSPGQGYNSPLHF. In DNA form, the CDR3 reads TGTGCCAGCAGCCCCGGACAGGGGTATAATTCACCCCTCCACTTT.

On this clone itself: The sample contains more than one DNA sequence encoding this CDR3. The chain links TRBV18 to TRBJ2-3; no firm D call. The V and J ends lost 3 bases and 0 bases respectively, with 4 bases between them. The CDR3 consists of 13 residues. Germline lookup yields CDR1 KGHSH and CDR2 LQKENI. The CDR3 loop reads CASSPTSTDTQYF. The CDR3 coding sequence is TGTGCCAGCTCACCCACTAGCACAGATACGCAGTATTTT.

The rearrangement links TRBV2 to TRBJ1-5; tentative D call: TRBD1 (5 bases). Trimming took off 8 bases at V and 7 bases at J, with 18 bases between the two ends. The CDR3 sequence is 14 residues long. Germline V gives CDR1 SNHLY, CDR2 FYNNEI. The CDR3 DNA follows: TGTGCCAGCGTCGGGAATGGGGGGGGGCAGCCCCAGCATTTT. Protein: CASVGNGGGQPQHF.

V usage is TRBV19 and J usage is TRBJ1-1; no clear D gene. The ends were cut back, 0 bases at V and 4 bases at J, with 9 bases in the middle. Germline V lookup: CDR1 LNHDA, CDR2 SQIVND (reference sequence). The CDR3 covers 14 residues. CDR3 coding DNA: TGTGCCAGTAGTATAGAACTTTCGTCCACTGAAGCTTTCTTT. This gives the protein CASSIELSSTEAFF.

This chain links TRBV29-1 with TRBJ2-2, with 10 bases aligning to TRBD2. The CDR3 extends over 18 amino acids. V lost 3 bases to trimming and J lost 0 bases; unmatched junction nucleotides: 10. Germline CDR1 is SQVTM and CDR2 is ANQGSEA. The CDR3 DNA follows: TGCAGCGTTGATCGGGGGCTAGCGGGAGAATCGAACACCGGGGAGCTGTTTTTT. It codes for CSVDRGLAGESNTGELFF.

V usage is TRBV21-1 and J usage is TRBJ2-7; whether TRBD1, the table's D call, matches the DNA was not checked. TRBV21-1 has pseudogene status. The CDR3 extends over 13 amino acids. The DNA of the CDR3 is TGTGCCAGCAGCGTTAACAGCTCCTACGAGCAGTACTTC. Translating it yields CASSVNSSYEQYF.

This clone was seen just once. CDR3 sequence reads: CASSLVPGRDTGELFF. The CDR3 nucleotides read TGTGCCAGCAGCTTAGTCCCAGGGAGGGACACCGGGGAGCTGTTTTTT. The chain joins TRBV7-7 to TRBJ2-2; 7 positions agree with TRBD2. Per the germline V gene, CDR1 is SSHAT and CDR2 is FNYEAQ (reference sequence). The CDR3 contains 16 residues. J gave up 3 bases and V 1 base, and 5 bases lay outside the gene matches.

This clone was counted once. The gene calls are TRBV4-1 and TRBJ2-5, with D perhaps matching TRBD2 (6 bases). Germline V CDR1 and CDR2: MGHRA, YSYEKL. The CDR3 is 16 amino acids. The V end was cut by 5 bases, the J end by 0 bases, with 16 bases between. This chain's CDR3 is CASSARDSLYQETQYF. The CDR3 DNA reads TGCGCCAGCAGCGCCCGGGACTCGTTGTACCAAGAGACCCAGTACTTC.

The chain links TRBV2 to TRBJ2-7, with 10 bases matching TRBD1. The CDR3 runs 12 residues. CDR1 and CDR2 from the germline V gene are SNHLY and FYNNEI. With V trimmed by 8 bases and J by 5 bases, 3 bases remained unmatched. The CDR3: CASRDRGDEQYF. CDR3 in DNA: TGTGCCAGCCGGGACAGGGGAGACGAGCAGTACTTC.

The chain recombines TRBV2 with TRBJ2-7, with TRBD1 as a possible D gene (6 bases). Germline CDR1 reads SNHLY; CDR2 reads FYNNEI. The CDR3 runs 16 residues. The germline V and J ends were trimmed by 5 bases and 0 bases, with 17 bases remaining between them. The CDR3 region has the DNA TGTGCCAGCAGTATGGGAAAGTGGACAGACTCCTACGAGCAGTACTTC. It yields the protein CASSMGKWTDSYEQYF.